One and the same sample provided the 16 T cell receptor beta chains below, sequenced in a study of blood T cell repertoires in COVID-19. The data were produced by immunoSEQ multiplex PCR, yet TCRdb's version contains in-frame clones alone and is incomplete. The sample has approximately 140,000 clones, over 65% seen once. The specimen was peripheral blood. Receptor source: a man between 65 and 85 years old with acute or convalescent COVID-19.

The V and J genes are TRBV4-2 and TRBJ2-1, with TRBD2 matching over 8 bases. CDR3 length equals 15 residues. The trim removed 1 base at V and 10 bases at J, leaving 9 bases unmatched. CDR1 is LGHNA, CDR2 YNFKEQ, per germline. CDR3 sequence reads: CASSQVVAGGMEQFF. The CDR3 DNA follows: TGTGCCAGCAGCCAAGTAGTGGCGGGAGGCATGGAGCAGTTCTTC.

The V gene is TRBV27, the J gene TRBJ2-3; D ambiguous. Trimming took 1 base from V and 1 from J, leaving 12 bases between them. The length of the CDR3 is 16 residues. Germline-derived CDR1 and CDR2 are MNHEY and SMNVEV (reference sequence). DNA of the CDR3: TGTGCCAGCAGTTTATATTCTACGTCTGGCACAGATACGCAGTATTTT. Protein: CASSLYSTSGTDTQYF.

The chain employs TRBV5-4 and TRBJ2-1, with 12 nucleotides matching TRBD2. CDR3 length equals 15 residues. The germline V gene encodes CDR1 SGHNT and CDR2 YYREEE (reference sequence). J gave up 7 bases and V 5 bases, and 7 bases lay outside the gene matches. The CDR3: CASSSSGGAENEQFF. The CDR3 DNA is TGTGCCAGCAGTTCTAGCGGGGGGGCGGAAAATGAGCAGTTCTTC.

Details on this clone: One junction end does not reproduce the germline sequence, and a read error may be involved. This chain links TRBV7-7 with TRBJ2-2; D possibly corresponds to TRBD1 (6 bases). Germline loops: CDR1 SSHAT, CDR2 FNYEAQ (reference sequence). The CDR3 length is 20 residues. In nucleotides, the CDR3 is TGTGCTAGCAGCTTAGCAGTACCCGGACAGTTAGGGAAAGACACCGGGGAGCTGTTTTTT. Its translation is CASSLAVPGQLGKDTGELFF.

J is TRBJ2-5 and V is TRBV7-2; 9 positions agree with TRBD2. The CDR3 spans 13 residues. The V gene end was trimmed by 8 bases and the J gene end by 1 base; junction bases not matched to a gene: 2. Germline V gene sequence: CDR1 SGHTA, CDR2 FQGNSA. DNA of the CDR3: TGTGCCAGCGGAGCGGGGGGCCAAGAGACCCAGTACTTC. Protein: CASGAGGQETQYF.

The chain combines TRBV5-1 with TRBJ2-3; TRBD2 might be the D (6 bases). From germline, CDR1 is SGHRS and CDR2 YFSETQ. Trimming pared 0 bases from V and 1 base from J, leaving 9 bases between. The CDR3 loop spans 15 amino acids. CDR3 amino acids: CASSLVSSGTDTQYF. In DNA form, the CDR3 reads TGCGCCAGCAGCTTGGTTTCTAGCGGCACAGATACGCAGTATTTT.

The gene calls are TRBV6-2 or TRBV6-3 and TRBJ2-7; D might be TRBD1 (5 bases). Germline V gene lookup returns CDR1 MNHEY and CDR2 SVGEGT. V was clipped by 2 bases and J by 4 bases, with 15 bases between them. This CDR3 has 15 residues. The CDR3 is CASSYGADPGYEQYF. As DNA, the CDR3 is TGTGCCAGCAGTTACGGGGCTGATCCGGGTTACGAGCAGTACTTC.

The chain employs TRBV5-6 and TRBJ1-4; 8 bases line up with TRBD1. Germline values: CDR1 SGHDT, CDR2 YYEEEE. V lost 1 base and J lost 1; bases outside the gene matches: 3. The CDR3 spans 16 residues. The CDR3 nucleotides read TGTGCCAGCAGCTTGCACAGGGGGGTAACTAATGAAAAACTGTTTTTT. The encoded protein is CASSLHRGVTNEKLFF. The full variable domain, its missing parts supplied by reference TRBV5-6 and TRBJ1-4, is DAGVTQSPTHLIKTRGQQVTLRCSPKSGHDTVSWYQQALGQGPQFIFQYYEEEERQRGNFPDRFSGHQFPNYSSELNVNALLLGDSALYLCASSLHRGVTNEKLFFGSGTQLSVL.

This clone has a single count. The chain links TRBV7-2 to TRBJ2-1, with D maybe TRBD2 (5 bases). The CDR3 has 14 residues. Deletions cut 1 base from V and 6 bases from J, with 10 bases between. From germline, CDR1 is SGHTA and CDR2 FQGNSA. For the CDR3, the DNA is TGTGCCAGCAGCTTAGGGCGGGCCCCCAATGAGCAGTTCTTC. This translates into CASSLGRAPNEQFF.

This rearrangement joins TRBV7-2 to TRBJ2-7, with TRBD1 identical over 8 bases. CDR1 is SGHTA, CDR2 FQGNSA, per germline. This CDR3 comprises 15 residues. Losses at the gene ends were 4 bases for V and 9 bases for J; bases not matched to a gene: 14. CDR3 DNA sequence: TGTGCCAGCAGCTCTCGACAGGGGACCCTAGAAGGGCAGTACTTC. Translating gives CASSSRQGTLEGQYF.

The chain carries TRBV6-4 and TRBJ2-2; 14 positions agree with TRBD2. The CDR3 consists of 18 residues. Trimming removed 6 bases from V and 2 bases from J; junction bases left unmatched: 8. Germline CDR1 is MRHNA and CDR2 is SNTAGT. The CDR3 coding sequence is TGTGCCAGCAGCCGGACTAGCGGGGGGCCTAGCAACACCGGGGAGCTGTTTTTT. Translated, it gives CASSRTSGGPSNTGELFF.

This clone has only one observation. Sequence at one end of the junction differs from germline and may be a read error. The rearrangement joins TRBV7-9 to TRBJ1-6; no definite D call. This CDR3 is 15 amino acids long. From germline, CDR1 is SEHNR and CDR2 FQNEAQ (reference sequence). In DNA, the CDR3 is TGTGCCAGCAACTTAGCCGGGTCTACAAATTCACCCCTCCACTTT. Translated: CASNLAGSTNSPLHF.

This chain links TRBV5-1 with TRBJ2-1; 8 nucleotides line up with TRBD2. Germline V gene sequence: CDR1 SGHRS, CDR2 YFSETQ. The CDR3 is 13 amino acids. The V segment lost 7 bases and the J segment 9 bases; nucleotides outside the gene matches: 9. CDR3 sequence: CASGPGTSGEQFF. DNA of the CDR3: TGCGCCAGCGGGCCCGGGACTAGTGGTGAGCAGTTCTTC.

This sequence joins TRBV19 and TRBJ2-7; a possible D gene is TRBD1 (6 bases). Germline-derived CDR1 and CDR2 are LNHDA and SQIVND (reference sequence). V lost 7 bases, J lost 5 bases, and 18 bases lay in between. There are 14 residues in the CDR3. The CDR3, as DNA: TGTGCCAGTAAAGCTCAGGGGAATTCCCACGAGCAGTACTTC. Encoded protein: CASKAQGNSHEQYF.

The genes are TRBV10-2 and TRBJ1-5; tentatively, D is TRBD1 (5 bases). V lost 1 base and J lost 0, with 16 bases in between. Per germline, CDR1 WSHSY and CDR2 SAAADI. This CDR3 is built from 18 residues. DNA of the CDR3: TGCGCCAGCAGTGAGTTCTTAGGGGTGGATTATAGCAATCAGCCCCAGCATTTT. Protein: CASSEFLGVDYSNQPQHF.

The J gene is TRBJ2-5, the V gene TRBV15, with D perhaps TRBD1 (6 bases). The CDR3 has 16 residues. Trimming removed 1 base at V and 4 bases at J, with 16 bases between. Per the germline V gene, CDR1 is LNHNV and CDR2 is YYDKDF (reference sequence). CDR3 sequence: CATSRGGGPEGETQYF. As DNA, the CDR3 is TGTGCCACCAGCAGAGGAGGGGGTCCCGAGGGAGAGACCCAGTACTTC.